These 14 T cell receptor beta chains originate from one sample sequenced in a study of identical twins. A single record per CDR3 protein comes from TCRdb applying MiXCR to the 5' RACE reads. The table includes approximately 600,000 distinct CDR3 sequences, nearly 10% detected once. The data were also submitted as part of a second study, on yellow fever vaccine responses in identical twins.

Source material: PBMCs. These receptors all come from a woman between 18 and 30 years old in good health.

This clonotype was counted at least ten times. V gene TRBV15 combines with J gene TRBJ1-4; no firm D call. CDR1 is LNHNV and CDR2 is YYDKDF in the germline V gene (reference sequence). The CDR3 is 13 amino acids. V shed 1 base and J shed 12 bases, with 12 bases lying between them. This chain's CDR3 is CATSRGETGELFF. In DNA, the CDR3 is TGTGCCACCAGCAGAGGTGAAACGGGCGAACTGTTTTTT. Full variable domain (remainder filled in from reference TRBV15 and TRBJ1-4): DAMVIQNPRYQVTQFGKPVTLSCSQTLNHNVMYWYQQKSSQAPKLLFHYYDKDFNNEADTPDNFQSRRPNTSFCFLDIRSPGLGDTAMYLCATSRGETGELFFGSGTQLSVL.

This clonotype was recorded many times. CDR3 bases: TGTGCCAGCAGTTTGTGGCGGTTGAATGAGCAGTTCTTC. This codes for CASSLWRLNEQFF. This rearrangement joins TRBV12-3 or TRBV12-4 to TRBJ2-1; D unclear. The length of the CDR3 is 13 residues. The germline V and J ends were trimmed by 3 bases and 7 bases, with 10 bases remaining between them.

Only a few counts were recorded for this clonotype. The CDR3 sequence: CASSTGSGYTF. CDR3 DNA sequence: TGTGCCAGCTCGACAGGGAGCGGCTACACCTTC. The gene calls are TRBV12-3 or TRBV12-4 and TRBJ1-2; 7 bases match TRBD1. The CDR3 sequence is 11 residues long. After removal of 8 bases from V and 8 bases from J, the junction contained 5 bases not matched to a gene.

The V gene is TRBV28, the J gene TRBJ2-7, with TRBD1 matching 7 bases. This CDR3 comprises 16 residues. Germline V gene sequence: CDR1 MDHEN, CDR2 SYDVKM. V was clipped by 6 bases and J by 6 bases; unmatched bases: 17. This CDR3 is CASSATGADPVVEQYF. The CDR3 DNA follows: TGTGCCAGCAGCGCCACAGGGGCCGATCCTGTAGTCGAGCAGTACTTC.

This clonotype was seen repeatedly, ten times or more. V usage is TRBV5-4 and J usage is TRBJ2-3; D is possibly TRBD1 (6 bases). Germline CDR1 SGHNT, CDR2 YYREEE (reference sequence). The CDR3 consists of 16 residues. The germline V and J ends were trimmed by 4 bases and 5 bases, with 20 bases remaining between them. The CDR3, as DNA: TGTGCCAGCAGCCTACAACAGGGTAAAGCTTTAGATACGCAGTATTTT. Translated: CASSLQQGKALDTQYF. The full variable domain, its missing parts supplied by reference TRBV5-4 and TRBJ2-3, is ETGVTQSPTHLIKTRGQQVTLRCSSQSGHNTVSWYQQALGQGPQFIFQYYREEENGRGNFPPRFSGLQFPNYSSELNVNALELDDSALYLCASSLQQGKALDTQYFGPGTRLTVL.

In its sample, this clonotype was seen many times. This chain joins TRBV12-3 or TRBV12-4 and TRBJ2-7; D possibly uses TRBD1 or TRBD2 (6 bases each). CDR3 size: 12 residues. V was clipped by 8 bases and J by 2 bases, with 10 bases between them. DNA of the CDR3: TGTGCCAGCGGAGGGGGTGCCTACGAGCAGTACTTC. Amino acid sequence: CASGGGAYEQYF.

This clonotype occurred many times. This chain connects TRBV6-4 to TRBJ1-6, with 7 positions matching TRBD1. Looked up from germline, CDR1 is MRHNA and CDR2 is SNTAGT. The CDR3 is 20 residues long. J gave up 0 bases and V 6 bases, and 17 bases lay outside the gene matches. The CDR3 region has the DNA TGTGCCAGCAGCCCGTCACAGGGGAGCGGGCTAAGCTCCTATAATTCACCCCTCCACTTT. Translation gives CASSPSQGSGLSSYNSPLHF.

The CDR3 coding sequence is TGTGCCAGCACTCAAGTAGGTTACGAGCAGTACTTC. This gives the protein CASTQVGYEQYF. The chain carries TRBV7-2 and TRBJ2-7; no clear D gene. The V end lost 7 bases, the J end lost 4 bases, and 11 bases lay between the germline ends. Germline CDR1 reads SGHTA; CDR2 reads FQGNSA. This CDR3 is 12 amino acids long.

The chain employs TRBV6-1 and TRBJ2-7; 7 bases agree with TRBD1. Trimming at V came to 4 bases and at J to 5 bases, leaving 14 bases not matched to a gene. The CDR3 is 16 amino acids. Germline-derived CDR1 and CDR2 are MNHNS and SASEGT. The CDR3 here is CASSALTGEGSNEQYF. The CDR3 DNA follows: TGTGCCAGCAGTGCTCTTACAGGGGAAGGGTCGAACGAGCAGTACTTC.

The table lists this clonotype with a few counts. The CDR3: CSAIPASGTYNEQFF. The CDR3, as DNA: TGCAGTGCCATCCCCGCTAGCGGGACATACAATGAGCAGTTCTTC. The V and J genes are TRBV20-1 and TRBJ2-1; 9 bases match TRBD2. V lost 6 bases to trimming and J lost 4 bases; unmatched junction nucleotides: 10. The V gene's germline CDR1 is DFQATT and CDR2 SNEGSKA (reference sequence). This CDR3 spans 15 amino acids.

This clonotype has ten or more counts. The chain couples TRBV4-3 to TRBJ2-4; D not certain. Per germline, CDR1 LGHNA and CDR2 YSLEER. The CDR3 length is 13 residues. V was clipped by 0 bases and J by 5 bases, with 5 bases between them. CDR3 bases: TGCGCCAGCAGCCAAGAACCTCAAAACATTCAGTACTTC. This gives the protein CASSQEPQNIQYF.

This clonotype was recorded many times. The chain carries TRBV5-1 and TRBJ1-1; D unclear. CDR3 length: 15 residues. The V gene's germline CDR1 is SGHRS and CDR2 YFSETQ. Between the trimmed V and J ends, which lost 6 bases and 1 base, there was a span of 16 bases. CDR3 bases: TGCGCCAGCACCAAAGGAGAGAGAACGAACACTGAAGCTTTCTTT. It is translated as CASTKGERTNTEAFF.

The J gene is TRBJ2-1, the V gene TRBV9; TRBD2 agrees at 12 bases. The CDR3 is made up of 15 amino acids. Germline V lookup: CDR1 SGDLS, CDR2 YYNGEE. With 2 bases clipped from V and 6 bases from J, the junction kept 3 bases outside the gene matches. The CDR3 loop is CASSVWTSGINEQFF. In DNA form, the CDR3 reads TGTGCCAGCAGCGTCTGGACTAGCGGGATCAATGAGCAGTTCTTC.

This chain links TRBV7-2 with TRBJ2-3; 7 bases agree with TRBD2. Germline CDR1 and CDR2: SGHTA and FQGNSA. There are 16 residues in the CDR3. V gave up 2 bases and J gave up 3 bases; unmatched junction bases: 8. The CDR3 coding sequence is TGTGCCAGCAGCTTAAGCTTTCTAGCGGCTACAGATACGCAGTATTTT. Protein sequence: CASSLSFLAATDTQYF.